Here is one T cell receptor (beta chain) with its context. The data were taken from a study of blood T cell repertoires in COVID-19. The overall study: Sources were T cells, B-cell-depleted T cells, or PBMCs; the material itself was cDNA or gDNA.

Original processing methods: Cell counts per sample came from amplifying reference gene primers. Clones were read by immunoSEQ multiplex PCR, and TCRdb kept only the in-frame ones, dropping some. V, J and clone size were drawn from that table, and D and trimming were deduced from the DNA. The sample has around 70,000 clones; around 80% are singletons. The V gene's germline CDR1 is MDHEN and CDR2 SYDVKM. V lost 6 bases, J lost 4 bases, and 12 bases lay in between. The CDR3 covers 13 residues. Sequencing was done on a sample of peripheral blood. The chain employs TRBV28 and TRBJ1-1, with D unclear. This clonotype was sampled from a man in his sixties or seventies who had recovered from COVID-19. CDR3 sequence: CASRAAGSTEAFF. CDR3 DNA sequence: TGTGCCAGCAGGGCTGCGGGTAGCACTGAAGCTTTCTTT.